The clone carrying this TCR beta chain was seen once. RNA transcripts served as template for amplifying TCR beta CDR3 sequences. First-round RT-PCR used HTBI primers; second-round multiplex PCR followed. One entry per CDR3 protein results from TCRdb running MiXCR on the multiplex PCR reads. The data hold 580,000 or so distinct CDR3 sequences, with 35% to 45% observed a single time. The source of the sample is a study of Graves' ophthalmopathy and Graves' hyperthyroidism. This CDR3 region has 14 residues. Germline V gives CDR1 SGHTA, CDR2 FQGNSA. Trimming removed 5 bases at V and 11 bases at J, with 18 bases between. Uncontrolled infections, other autoimmune diseases, pregnancy or lactation barred patients from enrollment.

This TCR was recovered from an adult man with Graves' hyperthyroidism. Sequences were obtained from peripheral blood or thyroid tissue (not recorded which). The chain is built from TRBV7-2 and TRBJ1-4; TRBD1 is a possible D gene (5 bases). Here the CDR3 reads CASSVGTSGEKLFF. The DNA of the CDR3 is TGTGCCAGCAGCGTAGGGACTAGCGGGGAGAAACTGTTTTTT.